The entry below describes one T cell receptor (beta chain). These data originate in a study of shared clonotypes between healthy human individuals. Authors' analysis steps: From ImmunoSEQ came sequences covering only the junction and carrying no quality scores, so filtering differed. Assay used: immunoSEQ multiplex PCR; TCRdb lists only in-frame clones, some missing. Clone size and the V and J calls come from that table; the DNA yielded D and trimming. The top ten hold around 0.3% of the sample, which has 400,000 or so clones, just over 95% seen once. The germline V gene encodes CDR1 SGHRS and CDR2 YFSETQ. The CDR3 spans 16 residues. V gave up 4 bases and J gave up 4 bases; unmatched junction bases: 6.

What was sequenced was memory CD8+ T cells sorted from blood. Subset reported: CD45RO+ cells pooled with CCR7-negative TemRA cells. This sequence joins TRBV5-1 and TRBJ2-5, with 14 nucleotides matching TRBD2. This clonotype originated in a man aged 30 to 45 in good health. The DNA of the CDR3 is TGCGCCAGCAGCATCGGACTAGCGGGAGGACGAGAGACCCAGTACTTC. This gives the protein CASSIGLAGGRETQYF.